This T cell receptor (beta chain) is drawn from a study of cytomegalovirus exposure and HLA in healthy donors. General observations from the study: In a later analysis, a genetic analysis reported fewer productive-TCR N-insertions in an Asian-associated ancestry cluster than the cohort average.

As to this clone: The antigen is undetermined.

Both 60 Vbeta primers and 13 Jbeta primers went into the PCR. TCRdb keeps only in-frame clones here, not all; method: immunoSEQ multiplex PCR. In the table there are roughly 120,000 clones, 76% of which are singletons. The length of the CDR3 is 13 residues. Germline trimming cut 8 bases from V and 4 bases from J; bases unmatched to any gene: 8. CDR1 is SEHNR, CDR2 FQNEAQ, per germline (reference sequence). The chain employs TRBV7-9 and TRBJ2-7; TRBD2 matches at 7 bases. Sequenced: PBMCs. This sequence originates from a young man in good health and CMV-seropositive. The CDR3: CASAAGGGYEQYF. As DNA, the CDR3 is TGTGCCAGCGCTGCTGGGGGGGGTTACGAGCAGTACTTC.